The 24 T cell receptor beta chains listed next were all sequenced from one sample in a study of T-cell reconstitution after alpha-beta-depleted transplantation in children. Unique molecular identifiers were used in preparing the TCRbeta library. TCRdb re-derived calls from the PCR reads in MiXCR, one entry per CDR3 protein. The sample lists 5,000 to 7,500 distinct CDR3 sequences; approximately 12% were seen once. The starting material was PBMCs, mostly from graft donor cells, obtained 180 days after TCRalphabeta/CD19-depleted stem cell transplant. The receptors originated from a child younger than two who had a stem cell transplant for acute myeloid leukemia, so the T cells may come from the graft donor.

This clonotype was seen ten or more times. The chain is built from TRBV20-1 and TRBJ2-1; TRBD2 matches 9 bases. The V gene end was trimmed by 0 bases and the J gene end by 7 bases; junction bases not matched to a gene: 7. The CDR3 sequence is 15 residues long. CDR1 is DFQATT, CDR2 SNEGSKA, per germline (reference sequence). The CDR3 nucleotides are TGCAGTGCTAGAGATCCTAGCGGGATTAGGAATGAGCAGTTCTTC. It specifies CSARDPSGIRNEQFF.

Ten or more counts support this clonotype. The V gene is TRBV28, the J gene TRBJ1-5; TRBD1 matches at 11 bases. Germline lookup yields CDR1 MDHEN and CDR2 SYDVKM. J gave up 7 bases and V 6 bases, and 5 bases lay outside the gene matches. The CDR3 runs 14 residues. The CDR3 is CASRKGQGGQPQHF. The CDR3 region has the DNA TGTGCCAGCAGGAAGGGACAGGGGGGCCAGCCCCAGCATTTT.

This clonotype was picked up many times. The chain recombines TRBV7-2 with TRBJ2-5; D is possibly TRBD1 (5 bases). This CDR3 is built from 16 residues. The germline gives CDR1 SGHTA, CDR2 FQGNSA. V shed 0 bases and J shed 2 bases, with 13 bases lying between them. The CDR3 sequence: CASSLAKWQGQETQYF. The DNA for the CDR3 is TGTGCCAGCAGCTTAGCGAAGTGGCAGGGTCAAGAGACCCAGTACTTC.

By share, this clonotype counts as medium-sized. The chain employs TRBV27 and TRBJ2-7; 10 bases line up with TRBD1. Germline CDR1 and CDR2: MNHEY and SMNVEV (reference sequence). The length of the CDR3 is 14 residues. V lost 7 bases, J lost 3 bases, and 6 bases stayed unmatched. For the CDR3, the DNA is TGTGCCAGCAAGGGGACAGGGGAGCTCTACGAGCAGTACTTC. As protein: CASKGTGELYEQYF.

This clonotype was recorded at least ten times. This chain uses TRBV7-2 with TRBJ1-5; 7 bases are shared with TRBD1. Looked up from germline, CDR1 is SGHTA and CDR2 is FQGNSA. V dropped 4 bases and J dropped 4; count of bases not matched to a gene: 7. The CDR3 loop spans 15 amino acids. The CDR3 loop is CASSSSTGPNQPQHF. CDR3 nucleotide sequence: TGTGCCAGCAGCTCGTCGACAGGGCCTAATCAGCCCCAGCATTTT.

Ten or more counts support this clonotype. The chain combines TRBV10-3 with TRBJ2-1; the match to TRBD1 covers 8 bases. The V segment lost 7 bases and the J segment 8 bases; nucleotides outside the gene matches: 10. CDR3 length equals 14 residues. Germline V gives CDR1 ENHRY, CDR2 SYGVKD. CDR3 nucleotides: TGTGCCATCATGAAGGACAGGGATAAGTATGAGCAGTTCTTC. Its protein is CAIMKDRDKYEQFF.

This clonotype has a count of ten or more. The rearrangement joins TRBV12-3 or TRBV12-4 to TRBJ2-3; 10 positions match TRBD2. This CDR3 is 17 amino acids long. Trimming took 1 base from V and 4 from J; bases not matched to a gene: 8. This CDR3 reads CASSLVLAGDFADTQYF. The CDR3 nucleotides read TGTGCCAGCAGTTTAGTCCTAGCGGGAGACTTTGCAGATACGCAGTATTTT.

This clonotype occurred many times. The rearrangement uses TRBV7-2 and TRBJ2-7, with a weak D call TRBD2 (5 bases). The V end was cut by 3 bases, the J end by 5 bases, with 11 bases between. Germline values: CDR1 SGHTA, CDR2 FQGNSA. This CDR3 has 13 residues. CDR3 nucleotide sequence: TGTGCCAGCAGCTTCTTCGGGAATGACGAGCAGTACTTC. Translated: CASSFFGNDEQYF.

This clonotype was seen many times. CDR3 protein: CASSSRTVGEYF. The CDR3 nucleotides read TGTGCCAGCAGCTCGAGGACAGTCGGAGAGTACTTC. The V call is TRBV5-6, the J call TRBJ2-7; D possibly corresponds to TRBD1 (6 bases). V shed 3 bases and J shed 11 bases, with 15 bases lying between them. Per germline, CDR1 SGHDT and CDR2 YYEEEE. This CDR3 spans 12 amino acids.

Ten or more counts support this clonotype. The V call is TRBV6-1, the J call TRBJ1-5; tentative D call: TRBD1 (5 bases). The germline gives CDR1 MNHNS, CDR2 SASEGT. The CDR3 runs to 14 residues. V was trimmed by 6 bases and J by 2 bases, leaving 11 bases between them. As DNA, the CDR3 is TGTGCCAGCAGCCAACTAGGGGGCAATCAGCCCCAGCATTTT. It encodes CASSQLGGNQPQHF.

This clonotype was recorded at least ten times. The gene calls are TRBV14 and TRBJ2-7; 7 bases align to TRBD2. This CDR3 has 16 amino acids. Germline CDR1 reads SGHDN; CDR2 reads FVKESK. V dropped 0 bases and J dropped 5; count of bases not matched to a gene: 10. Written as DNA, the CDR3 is TGTGCCAGCAGCCAAGATAGGGCCAGCGGGATAGACGAGCAGTACTTC. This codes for CASSQDRASGIDEQYF.

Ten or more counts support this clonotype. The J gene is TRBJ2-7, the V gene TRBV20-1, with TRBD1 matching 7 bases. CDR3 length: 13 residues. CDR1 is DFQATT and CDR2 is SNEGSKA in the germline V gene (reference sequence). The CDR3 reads CRPTGVLSYEQYF. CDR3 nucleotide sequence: TGCAGACCCACAGGGGTCCTCTCCTACGAGCAGTACTTC.

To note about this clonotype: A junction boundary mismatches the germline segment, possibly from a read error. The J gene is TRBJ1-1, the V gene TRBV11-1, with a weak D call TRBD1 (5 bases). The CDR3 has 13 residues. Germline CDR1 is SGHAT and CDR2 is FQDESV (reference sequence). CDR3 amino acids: CASSLDPGTEAFF. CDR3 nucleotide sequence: TGTGCCAGCAGCTTAGACCCAGGGACCGAAGCTTTCTTC.

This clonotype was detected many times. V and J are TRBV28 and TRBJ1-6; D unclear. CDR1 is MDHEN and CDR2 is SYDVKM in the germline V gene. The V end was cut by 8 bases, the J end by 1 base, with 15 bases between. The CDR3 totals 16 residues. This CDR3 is CASHTSPTSYNSPLHF. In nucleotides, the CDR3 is TGTGCCAGCCATACGAGTCCGACATCCTATAATTCACCCCTCCACTTT.

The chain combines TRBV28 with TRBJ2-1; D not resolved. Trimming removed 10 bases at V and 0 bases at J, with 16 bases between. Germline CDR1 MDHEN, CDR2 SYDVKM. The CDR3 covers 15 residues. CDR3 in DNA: TGTGCCATGGGCCCGGGTCAGGCCTCCTACAATGAGCAGTTCTTC. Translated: CAMGPGQASYNEQFF.

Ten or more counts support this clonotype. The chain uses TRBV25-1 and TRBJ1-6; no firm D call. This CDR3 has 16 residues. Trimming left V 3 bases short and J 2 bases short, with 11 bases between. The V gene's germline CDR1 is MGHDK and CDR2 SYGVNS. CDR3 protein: CASSESGFAYNSPLHF. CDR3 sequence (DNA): TGTGCCAGCAGTGAGTCTGGGTTCGCCTATAATTCACCCCTCCACTTT.

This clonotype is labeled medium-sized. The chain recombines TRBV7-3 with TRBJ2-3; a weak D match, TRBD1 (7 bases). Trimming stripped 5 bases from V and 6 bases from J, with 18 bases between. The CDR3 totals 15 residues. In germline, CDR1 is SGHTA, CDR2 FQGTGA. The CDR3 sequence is CASSTSRTGMDTQYF. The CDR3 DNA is TGTGCCAGCAGCACTAGCCGGACAGGCATGGATACGCAGTATTTT.

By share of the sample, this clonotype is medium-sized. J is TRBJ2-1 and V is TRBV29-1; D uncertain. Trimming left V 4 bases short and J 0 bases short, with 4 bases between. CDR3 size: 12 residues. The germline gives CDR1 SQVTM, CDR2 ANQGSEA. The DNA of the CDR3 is TGCAGCGTTGTCAGCTCCTACAATGAGCAGTTCTTC. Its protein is CSVVSSYNEQFF.

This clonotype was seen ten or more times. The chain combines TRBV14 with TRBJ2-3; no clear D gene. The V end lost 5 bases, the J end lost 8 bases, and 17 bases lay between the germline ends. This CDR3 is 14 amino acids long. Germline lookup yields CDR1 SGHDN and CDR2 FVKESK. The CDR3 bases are TGTGCCAGCAGCGTAAAGTACCCGTTAGGTACGCAGTATTTT. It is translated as CASSVKYPLGTQYF.

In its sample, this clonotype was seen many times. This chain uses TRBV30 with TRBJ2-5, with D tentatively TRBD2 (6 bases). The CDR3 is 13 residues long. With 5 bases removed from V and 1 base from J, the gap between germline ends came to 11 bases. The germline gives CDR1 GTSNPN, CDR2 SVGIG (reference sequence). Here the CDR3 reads CAWDGLSQETQYF. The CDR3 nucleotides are TGTGCCTGGGATGGACTATCCCAAGAGACCCAGTACTTC.

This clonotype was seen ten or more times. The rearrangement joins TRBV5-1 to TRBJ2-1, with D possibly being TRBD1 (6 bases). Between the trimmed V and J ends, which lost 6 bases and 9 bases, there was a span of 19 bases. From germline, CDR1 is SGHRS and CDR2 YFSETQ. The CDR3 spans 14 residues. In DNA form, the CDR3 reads TGCGCCAGCACCCCGCCCCAGGGGATTGGTGAGCAGTTCTTC. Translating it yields CASTPPQGIGEQFF.

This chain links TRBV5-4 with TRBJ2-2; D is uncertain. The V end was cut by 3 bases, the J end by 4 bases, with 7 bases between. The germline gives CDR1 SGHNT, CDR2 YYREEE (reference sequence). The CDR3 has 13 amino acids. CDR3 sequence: CASSSARTGELFF. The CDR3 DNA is TGTGCCAGCAGCTCCGCCCGCACCGGGGAGCTGTTTTTT.

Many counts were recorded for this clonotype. CDR3 bases: TGCAGCGCTACAAGCGGGAGTGGCAATGAGCAGTTCTTC. It specifies CSATSGSGNEQFF. The J gene is TRBJ2-1, the V gene TRBV29-1; 8 bases map to TRBD2. The CDR3 runs to 13 residues. J lost 6 bases, V lost 7 bases, and 8 bases had no gene match. The V gene's germline CDR1 is SQVTM and CDR2 ANQGSEA.

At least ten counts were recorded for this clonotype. The CDR3 DNA sequence: TGTGCCAGCAGCTTAGCTTGGCTCCGCGGGAGAAGGACAGATACGCAGTATTTT. It is translated as CASSLAWLRGRRTDTQYF. This chain joins TRBV11-1 and TRBJ2-3, with TRBD2 matching over 7 bases. V dropped 0 bases and J dropped 3; count of bases not matched to a gene: 12. Looked up from germline, CDR1 is SGHAT and CDR2 is FQDESV (reference sequence). The CDR3 has 18 amino acids.